This T cell receptor (beta chain) was captured in a study of blood T cell repertoires in COVID-19. Germline CDR1 reads MNHEY; CDR2 reads SMNVEV (reference sequence). V lost 6 bases to trimming and J lost 1 base; unmatched junction nucleotides: 11. This CDR3 is built from 16 residues. Per the original data handling: For nucleated cells, counts were estimated from reference gene primer amplification. The method was immunoSEQ multiplex PCR; TCRdb's version includes in-frame clones alone and lacks a portion of them. D and trimming were read from the DNA, whereas the V and J calls and clone size are those reported in that table. The sample shows over 250,000 clones, less than 90% of them seen only once.

The genes are TRBV27 and TRBJ2-5; 7 positions agree with TRBD1. Specimen: PBMCs or T cells enriched from blood (not recorded which). The TCR originated in a woman aged 45-65 years who had recovered from COVID-19. The CDR3 DNA reads as TGTGCCAGCAGAGTAGGGGGCCTCACGCCCCAAGAGACCCAGTACTTC. Translated, it gives CASRVGGLTPQETQYF.